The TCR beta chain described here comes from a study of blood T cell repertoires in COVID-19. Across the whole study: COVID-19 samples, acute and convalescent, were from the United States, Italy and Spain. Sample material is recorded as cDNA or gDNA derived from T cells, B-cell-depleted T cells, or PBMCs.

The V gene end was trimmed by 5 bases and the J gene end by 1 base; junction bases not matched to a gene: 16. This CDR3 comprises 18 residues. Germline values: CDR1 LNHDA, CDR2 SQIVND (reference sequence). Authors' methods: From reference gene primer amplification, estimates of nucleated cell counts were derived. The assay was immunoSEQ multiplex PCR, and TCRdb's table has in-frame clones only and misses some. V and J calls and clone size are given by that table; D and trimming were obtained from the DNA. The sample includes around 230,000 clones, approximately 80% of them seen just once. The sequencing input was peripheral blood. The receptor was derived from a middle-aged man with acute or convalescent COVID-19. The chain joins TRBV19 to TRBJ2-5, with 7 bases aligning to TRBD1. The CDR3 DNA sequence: TGTGCCAGTAGTCAACCCGGTTTAGGGGGCGTTCGCCAAGAGACCCAGTACTTC. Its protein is CASSQPGLGGVRQETQYF.